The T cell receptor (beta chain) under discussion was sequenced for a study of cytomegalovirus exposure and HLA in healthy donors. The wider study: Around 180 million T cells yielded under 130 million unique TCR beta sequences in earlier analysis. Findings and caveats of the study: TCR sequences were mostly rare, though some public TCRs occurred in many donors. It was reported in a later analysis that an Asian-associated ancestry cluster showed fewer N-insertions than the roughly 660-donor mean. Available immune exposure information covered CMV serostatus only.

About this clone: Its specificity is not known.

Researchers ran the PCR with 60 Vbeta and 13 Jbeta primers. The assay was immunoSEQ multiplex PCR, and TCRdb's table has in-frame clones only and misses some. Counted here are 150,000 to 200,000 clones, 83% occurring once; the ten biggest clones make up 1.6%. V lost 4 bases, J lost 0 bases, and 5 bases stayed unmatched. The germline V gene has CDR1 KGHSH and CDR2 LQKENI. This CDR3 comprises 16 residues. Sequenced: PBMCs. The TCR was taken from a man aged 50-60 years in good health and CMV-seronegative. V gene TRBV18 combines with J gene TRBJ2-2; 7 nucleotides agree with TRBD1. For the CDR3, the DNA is TGTGCCAGCTCACGCGCCGGGACAGCGAACACCGGGGAGCTGTTTTTT. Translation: CASSRAGTANTGELFF.